The 25 T cell receptor beta chains below come from one sample, sequenced in a study of T cell changes during pregnancy in multiple sclerosis (dated by TCRdb to about 2019). The library was obtained by the immunoSEQ multiplex PCR assay. The table comes from immuneACCESS by way of TCRdb, which keeps in-frame sequences with V and J called. Part of the clones is missing from these tables; in studies checked, under half for an unresolved V gene and the rest for unknown reasons. This sample comprises 90,000 to 100,000 clones, just under 95% of them detected only once. The top ten clonotypes cover around 4.5% of the sample. The source was peripheral blood, collected in the first trimester of pregnancy. Receptor source: a female donor with multiple sclerosis, enrolled in a pregnancy study.

This chain links TRBV29-1 with TRBJ1-2; 7 nucleotides align to TRBD1. The CDR3 totals 14 residues. J gave up 2 bases and V 5 bases, and 8 bases lay outside the gene matches. In germline, CDR1 is SQVTM, CDR2 ANQGSEA. CDR3: CSVSGQALNYGYTF. The CDR3 DNA is TGCAGCGTTTCCGGACAGGCCCTGAACTATGGCTACACCTTC.

The chain is built from TRBV4-1 and TRBJ1-6, with D tentatively TRBD1 (6 bases). Germline V gene sequence: CDR1 MGHRA, CDR2 YSYEKL. The CDR3 is 15 amino acids. The V and J ends lost 0 bases and 8 bases respectively, with 11 bases between them. This CDR3 reads CASSQDQGRDSPLHF. Here the CDR3 DNA reads TGCGCCAGCAGCCAAGATCAGGGGCGAGATTCACCCCTCCACTTT.

The chain is built from TRBV10-3 and TRBJ1-3, with 9 bases fitting TRBD1. Germline V gives CDR1 ENHRY, CDR2 SYGVKD. CDR3 size: 17 residues. Losses at the gene ends were 4 bases for V and 4 bases for J; bases not matched to a gene: 11. The CDR3 nucleotides read TGTGCCATCAGTGCCACCTCCGGGACAGGGTCAGGAAACACCATATATTTT. Amino acid sequence: CAISATSGTGSGNTIYF.

CDR3 region: CASGEGGFLEQFF. The CDR3 DNA follows: TGTGCCAGCGGCGAGGGAGGGTTCCTTGAGCAGTTCTTC. The V and J genes are TRBV19 and TRBJ2-1; 7 positions match TRBD2. The V gene's germline CDR1 is LNHDA and CDR2 SQIVND (reference sequence). The length of the CDR3 is 13 residues. J lost 9 bases, V lost 9 bases, and 11 bases had no gene match.

This chain links TRBV18 with TRBJ1-5, with TRBD1 matching over 9 bases. The CDR3 consists of 15 residues. Germline values: CDR1 KGHSH, CDR2 LQKENI. The V and J ends lost 6 bases and 0 bases, in that order; junction bases with no gene match: 3. The CDR3 nucleotides read TGTGCCAGCTCGGAACAGGGGGCTAGCAATCAGCCCCAGCATTTT. Protein product: CASSEQGASNQPQHF.

The chain links TRBV11-2 to TRBJ1-4; a weak D match, TRBD1 (5 bases). The V end was cut by 5 bases, the J end by 1 base, with 14 bases between. The germline gives CDR1 SGHAT, CDR2 FQNNGV. This CDR3 comprises 16 residues. The CDR3 region has the DNA TGTGCCAGCAGCACGGGGGTGGATGGAACTAATGAAAAACTGTTTTTT. As protein: CASSTGVDGTNEKLFF.

The CDR3 sequence: CASSLVSSGSEQYF. The CDR3 DNA reads as TGCGCCAGCAGCTTGGTGTCTAGCGGGAGCGAGCAGTACTTC. V is TRBV5-1 and J is TRBJ2-7; the match to TRBD2 covers 10 bases. Trimming removed 0 bases from V and 6 bases from J; junction bases left unmatched: 3. The V gene's germline CDR1 is SGHRS and CDR2 YFSETQ. The CDR3 has 14 amino acids.

The gene calls are TRBV4-1 and TRBJ2-5; TRBD2 aligns across 13 bases. Germline CDR1 reads MGHRA; CDR2 reads YSYEKL. V dropped 4 bases and J dropped 1; count of bases not matched to a gene: 3. This CDR3 has 16 amino acids. The CDR3 nucleotides read TGCGCCAGCAGCCCCAGACTAGCGGGGGGCCAAGAGACCCAGTACTTC. Its translation: CASSPRLAGGQETQYF.

The count of this clone is one. The rearrangement joins TRBV4-2 to TRBJ2-5; TRBD2 agrees at 10 bases. The CDR3 is made up of 15 amino acids. The V and J ends lost 7 bases and 0 bases, in that order; junction bases with no gene match: 5. The V gene's germline CDR1 is LGHNA and CDR2 YNFKEQ. The CDR3, as DNA: TGTGCCAGCAAAGATAGCGGGGGGAACCAAGAGACCCAGTACTTC. Translation: CASKDSGGNQETQYF.

The rearrangement joins TRBV18 to TRBJ1-2, with D maybe TRBD1 (6 bases). This CDR3 comprises 16 residues. With 3 bases removed from V and 0 bases from J, the gap between germline ends came to 14 bases. Germline values: CDR1 KGHSH, CDR2 LQKENI. This CDR3 reads CASSPPTGQTNYGYTF. As DNA, the CDR3 is TGTGCCAGCTCACCCCCGACAGGACAGACTAACTATGGCTACACCTTC.

The CDR3 protein is CASSKEQGAVQPQHF. The CDR3 nucleotides read TGTGCCAGTAGTAAAGAGCAGGGGGCGGTTCAGCCCCAGCATTTT. The genes are TRBV19 and TRBJ1-5; 8 positions match TRBD1. The length of the CDR3 is 15 residues. Trimming removed 4 bases from V and 6 bases from J; junction bases left unmatched: 8. CDR1 is LNHDA and CDR2 is SQIVND in the germline V gene (reference sequence).

This sequence joins TRBV29-1 and TRBJ2-7; 10 bases agree with TRBD1. The V gene end was trimmed by 7 bases and the J gene end by 5 bases; junction bases not matched to a gene: 5. CDR3 length equals 12 residues. Germline V CDR1 and CDR2: SQVTM, ANQGSEA. DNA of the CDR3: TGCAGCGCTACGGGACAGGGGAACGAGCAGTACTTC. Amino acids: CSATGQGNEQYF.

The DNA for the CDR3 is TGTGCCAGCAGCTCAAGGACAGGGGAGGGCTATGGCTACACCTTC. It codes for CASSSRTGEGYGYTF. V and J are TRBV9 and TRBJ1-2, with 9 positions matching TRBD1. The CDR3 runs 15 residues. In germline, CDR1 is SGDLS, CDR2 YYNGEE. Germline trimming cut 4 bases from V and 4 bases from J; bases unmatched to any gene: 8.

V and J are TRBV6-4 and TRBJ2-5, with D possibly matching TRBD2 (6 bases). Germline CDR1 is MRHNA and CDR2 is SNTAGT. Trimming took off 0 bases at V and 5 bases at J, with 10 bases between the two ends. The CDR3 is 14 residues long. In nucleotides, the CDR3 is TGTGCCAGCAGTGACTCGCGAGGGAGGGAGACCCAGTACTTC. It yields the protein CASSDSRGRETQYF.

CDR3 amino acids: CASSDPGGTRSGYTF. The CDR3 coding sequence is TGTGCCAGCAGTGATCCAGGTGGGACAAGGTCTGGCTACACCTTC. The V and J genes are TRBV2 and TRBJ1-2; possibly TRBD1 for D (6 bases). Germline values: CDR1 SNHLY, CDR2 FYNNEI. Trimming removed 3 bases at V and 7 bases at J, with 18 bases between. CDR3 length: 15 amino acids.

This sequence joins TRBV13 and TRBJ2-7; D gene unclear. Trimming shortened V by 4 bases and J by 7 bases, and 8 bases separated the two germline ends. This CDR3 comprises 11 residues. Germline V gives CDR1 PRHDT, CDR2 FYEKMQ (reference sequence). CDR3 sequence: CASSSIGEQYF. CDR3 nucleotide sequence: TGTGCCAGCAGCTCGATCGGTGAGCAGTACTTC.

The chain uses TRBV18 and TRBJ2-7; unclear D gene. CDR1 KGHSH and CDR2 LQKENI come from the germline V gene. The CDR3 runs to 17 residues. V was cut by 0 bases and J by 0 bases, with 15 bases left in between. CDR3 bases: TGTGCCAGCTCACCACCTACCGGGTGGTCGAACTCCTACGAGCAGTACTTC. Translation: CASSPPTGWSNSYEQYF.

The chain joins TRBV5-6 to TRBJ2-7, with 8 bases that match TRBD1. CDR1 is SGHDT and CDR2 is YYEEEE in the germline V gene. This CDR3 contains 14 residues. Trimming took 4 bases from V and 3 from J; bases not matched to a gene: 6. CDR3 DNA sequence: TGTGCCAGCAGCGCGGGACAGGTTATCTACGAGCAGTACTTC. Amino acid sequence: CASSAGQVIYEQYF.

The J gene is TRBJ1-4, the V gene TRBV7-6; 10 bases line up with TRBD1. CDR1 and CDR2 from the germline V gene are SGHVS and FNYEAQ. The length of the CDR3 is 15 residues. V lost 5 bases and J lost 8; bases outside the gene matches: 8. The CDR3 spells CASSARQGAQEKLFF. The CDR3 nucleotides read TGTGCCAGCAGCGCCCGACAGGGGGCACAGGAAAAACTGTTTTTT.

Here the CDR3 DNA reads TGTGCCAGCGGGGACATCGTGTACACTGAAGCTTTCTTT. The encoded protein is CASGDIVYTEAFF. V usage is TRBV6-1 and J usage is TRBJ1-1; D is perhaps TRBD1 (6 bases). Trimming stripped 8 bases from V and 3 bases from J, with 13 bases between. Germline V gene lookup returns CDR1 MNHNS and CDR2 SASEGT. The CDR3 loop spans 13 amino acids.

This rearrangement joins TRBV5-1 to TRBJ2-5; 8 bases match TRBD2. Germline V CDR1 and CDR2: SGHRS, YFSETQ. The CDR3 is 14 amino acids. Germline trimming cut 4 bases from V and 7 bases from J; bases unmatched to any gene: 9. CDR3 region: CASSTPGLVMTQYF. The CDR3 bases are TGCGCCAGCAGCACCCCGGGACTAGTAATGACCCAGTACTTC. The entire variable domain, with the rest obtained from reference TRBV5-1 and TRBJ2-5, is as follows: KAGVTQTPRYLIKTRGQQVTLSCSPISGHRSVSWYQQTPGQGLQFLFEYFSETQRNKGNFPGRFSGRQFSNSRSEMNVSTLELGDSALYLCASSTPGLVMTQYFGPGTRLLVL.

V usage is TRBV28 and J usage is TRBJ1-2; 9 nucleotides align to TRBD1. Germline CDR1 is MDHEN and CDR2 is SYDVKM. Unmatched junction bases numbered 17, after V lost 4 bases and J lost 5 bases. The CDR3 loop spans 18 amino acids. This CDR3 reads CASSSPGQGNFGGYGYTF. CDR3 sequence (DNA): TGTGCCAGCAGTTCCCCGGGACAGGGAAATTTCGGAGGGTATGGCTACACCTTC.

CDR3 nucleotides: TGTGCCAGTAGTATGAGGGGGGGCCGAATGAACACTGAAGCTTTCTTT. Translation gives CASSMRGGRMNTEAFF. The chain is built from TRBV19 and TRBJ1-1, with D possibly TRBD1 on 6 matching bases. CDR1 and CDR2 (germline): LNHDA, SQIVND (reference sequence). The V end was cut by 3 bases, the J end by 0 bases, with 14 bases between. The CDR3 contains 16 residues.

This clone was observed once. The V call is TRBV2, the J call TRBJ1-5; D is uncertain. V was shortened by 4 bases and J by 4 bases, with 11 bases between the two germline ends. CDR1 SNHLY and CDR2 FYNNEI come from the germline V gene. This CDR3 comprises 14 residues. CDR3 nucleotide sequence: TGTGCCAGCAGTGCAGATTTTGGTAATCAGCCCCAGCATTTT. Protein sequence: CASSADFGNQPQHF. Full variable domain (missing parts from reference TRBV2 and TRBJ1-5): EPEVTQTPSHQVTQMGQEVILRCVPISNHLYFYWYRQILGQKVEFLVSFYNNEISEKSEIFDDQFSVERPDGSNFTLKIRSTKLEDSAMYFCASSADFGNQPQHFGDGTRLSIL.

This clone was seen just once. This sequence joins TRBV6-6 and TRBJ2-2, with 9 bases matching TRBD1. The CDR3 is 16 amino acids. Losses at the gene ends were 0 bases for V and 6 bases for J; bases not matched to a gene: 5. Germline lookup yields CDR1 MNHNY and CDR2 SVGAGI (reference sequence). The chain's CDR3 is CASSYSTGQGAGELFF. The CDR3 DNA sequence: TGTGCCAGCAGTTACTCGACGGGACAGGGCGCCGGGGAGCTGTTTTTT.